A selection of T cell receptor beta chains follows, all from one sample in a study of Graves' ophthalmopathy and Graves' hyperthyroidism. TCRdb reanalysed the multiplex PCR reads using MiXCR and keeps one entry per CDR3 protein. The sample consists of roughly 500,000 distinct CDR3 sequences, approximately 15% of them appearing once. Sequencing was carried out using blood. The receptor source for this set is a woman in her 30s with Graves' ophthalmopathy. Each CDR3 is given without its conserved first and last residue. Fields, in order: CDR3 protein, V gene.

ASRFFGGSGELF TRBV6-1
ASSERTGFNYGYT TRBV6-1
ASSKTPYEQY TRBV19
ASSLRFGKETQY TRBV11-2
ASSFRGRDSPLH TRBV12-3/TRBV12-4
SSSLADEQY TRBV5-1
ASTDGQGESGYGYT TRBV11-2
ASSNRGRNTEAF TRBV18
ASSFYRASPLH TRBV12-3/TRBV12-4
AISEMEQTLY TRBV10-3
ATSAGGPYQPQH TRBV24-1
ASSFLYSGPGANVLT TRBV28
SVGGGDSRYYGYT TRBV29-1
SFQPGTSYGYT TRBV29-1
ASKEVTGQPNTEAF TRBV19
AISDTGGYNSPLH TRBV10-3
ASSLDAGQGYEQY TRBV7-2
ASTDRGWTEAF TRBV5-4
ASSSPPRPYEQY TRBV7-9
ASRDPGTGGEQY TRBV6-1
ASSLYGRTPNKYSNQPQH TRBV28
ATSDSTSNQPQH TRBV24-1
SVAYPQGSPRDYGYT TRBV29-1
ASSQDSRDRAGYTGELF TRBV4-1
ASSYTGRVNTIY TRBV7-2
SARKGGADYEQY TRBV20-1
ASSFISPRRTYEQY TRBV28
ASSADRGNKGTQY TRBV7-8
ASSLGVRHNYEQY TRBV11-3
ASSPPGLSTEAC TRBV18
ASNPLGLESYEQY TRBV6-1
SVESRGETQY TRBV29-1
ASSPDPGQGGTEAF TRBV11-1
ASIPTGTPGELF TRBV5-1
ASSLAETEYGYT TRBV18
ASSELDGESGYT TRBV6-1
ASTPGRNSYEQY TRBV6-1
AWTLLARRQGKPF TRBV30
ASSEPRRTEAF TRBV6-1
ASSFRALALRETQY TRBV11-3
ASSIAGTGQPQH TRBV19
ASSLAWQGRTLH TRBV27